The rows below give T cell receptor beta chains drawn from one sample of a study of identical twins. TCRdb recomputed calls from the 5' RACE reads with MiXCR, one row per CDR3 protein. The sample includes 600,000 to 800,000 distinct CDR3 sequences, 21% of them seen just once. These data are also associated with another study on T cells expressing NK-cell markers.

The sequenced sample consisted of PBMCs. The source is a woman aged 18-29 years in good health. CDR3s include the opening cysteine and the closing phenylalanine or tryptophan. D genes are given only for firm matches. Rows give clone size only sometimes, using once, few, many, or a class for an expanded clone.

d_call	j_call	v_call	clone_size	cdr3_aa	cdr3_nt
-	TRBJ2-1	TRBV5-1	-	CASSKLASRPSEQFF	TGCGCCAGCAGCAAACTAGCTTCTAGGCCCAGTGAGCAGTTCTTC
-	TRBJ1-4	TRBV12-3/TRBV12-4	-	CASSLNGSGEKLFF	TGTGCCAGCAGTTTAAATGGTTCGGGAGAAAAACTGTTTTTT
-	TRBJ2-7	TRBV20-1	-	CSARTQHYEQYF	TGCAGTGCTAGAACCCAGCACTACGAGCAGTACTTC
TRBD1	TRBJ2-1	TRBV29-1	many	CSGRGQGGYNEQFF	TGCAGCGGGCGTGGACAGGGAGGTTACAATGAGCAGTTCTTC
TRBD1	TRBJ1-5	TRBV10-3	many	CAISRTGGVGDQPQHF	TGTGCCATCAGCCGGACAGGGGGCGTAGGGGATCAGCCCCAGCATTTT
-	TRBJ1-5	TRBV12-3/TRBV12-4	-	CASSATGLFNQPQHF	TGTGCCAGCAGCGCTACAGGGTTATTCAATCAGCCCCAGCATTTT
-	TRBJ2-1	TRBV7-2	-	CASSFRTGDSYNEQFF	TGTGCCAGCAGCTTTAGAACAGGAGATTCCTACAATGAGCAGTTCTTC
-	TRBJ2-7	TRBV10-3	few	CAISDNTPYEQYF	TGTGCCATCAGTGACAACACCCCCTACGAGCAGTACTTC
-	TRBJ2-6	TRBV12-3/TRBV12-4	few	CASSSYRDSGANVLTF	TGTGCCAGCAGTTCCTACAGGGACTCTGGGGCCAACGTCCTGACTTTC
-	TRBJ2-5	TRBV29-1	-	CSHTFGETQYF	TGCAGCCATACTTTCGGGGAGACCCAGTACTTC
-	TRBJ2-7	TRBV5-1	few	CASSRDTTYEQYF	TGCGCCAGCAGTCGGGACACCACTTACGAGCAGTACTTC
-	TRBJ2-1	TRBV29-1	many	CSVPSRGGSQEQFF	TGCAGCGTTCCCTCCCGAGGAGGAAGTCAGGAGCAGTTCTTC
-	TRBJ2-2	TRBV11-2	many	CASSLGQGNTGELFF	TGTGCCAGCAGCTTAGGGCAGGGGAACACCGGGGAGCTGTTTTTT
-	TRBJ2-7	TRBV12-3/TRBV12-4	few	CASSPDALGYEQYF	TGTGCCAGCAGCCCCGACGCCTTGGGCTACGAGCAGTACTTC
-	TRBJ2-3	TRBV29-1	many	CSVEDYVGDTQYF	TGCAGCGTTGAAGATTACGTGGGGGATACGCAGTATTTT
-	TRBJ2-1	TRBV20-1	few	CSAPGHYLYNEQFF	TGCAGTGCTCCGGGACATTACCTTTACAATGAGCAGTTCTTC
TRBD2	TRBJ2-5	TRBV18	-	CASSPPGTSGEETQYF	TGTGCCAGCTCACCACCCGGGACTAGCGGGGAAGAGACCCAGTACTTC
-	TRBJ2-5	TRBV5-1	few	CASSLEGDDETQYF	TGCGCCAGCAGCTTGGAAGGGGATGATGAGACCCAGTACTTC
TRBD2	TRBJ2-1	TRBV20-1	-	CSARGYSGRALGEQFF	TGCAGTGCTAGGGGATATAGCGGGAGGGCTCTGGGTGAGCAGTTCTTC
-	TRBJ2-5	TRBV3-1	-	CASRASLFLQETQYF	TGTGCCAGCAGAGCTTCACTGTTCCTCCAAGAGACCCAGTACTTC
TRBD1	TRBJ1-1	TRBV5-1	-	CASSLPRDSYTEAFF	TGCGCCAGCAGCTTGCCCCGGGACAGTTACACTGAAGCTTTCTTT
TRBD1	TRBJ2-6	TRBV10-3	many	CATDPGQKYSGANVLTF	TGTGCCACCGACCCGGGACAGAAATACTCTGGGGCCAACGTCCTGACTTTC
TRBD1	TRBJ2-1	TRBV10-3	few	CAIKLTGGTEQFF	TGTGCCATCAAATTGACAGGGGGGACTGAGCAGTTCTTC
-	TRBJ2-5	TRBV6-2/TRBV6-3	-	CASSNRDHVPETQYF	TGTGCCAGCAGTAACCGGGACCACGTACCAGAGACCCAGTACTTC
-	TRBJ2-3	TRBV20-1	many	CSAILTGGDSTQYF	TGCAGTGCTATACTGACCGGGGGTGACTCGACGCAGTATTTT
TRBD2	TRBJ2-3	TRBV9	-	CASSGPSGSDTQYF	TGTGCCAGCAGCGGCCCTAGCGGGAGCGATACGCAGTATTTT
-	TRBJ1-1	TRBV6-1	few	CASSEIGSVTEAFF	TGTGCCAGCAGTGAAATCGGGTCGGTCACTGAAGCTTTCTTT
-	TRBJ1-5	TRBV5-6	few	CASSFSRNQPQHF	TGTGCCAGCAGCTTTTCTAGGAATCAGCCCCAGCATTTT
TRBD2	TRBJ2-3	TRBV4-2	medium-sized	CASSLPGGLAGPITDTQYF	TGTGCCAGCAGCCTCCCCGGGGGGCTAGCGGGGCCGATCACAGATACGCAGTATTTT
TRBD2	TRBJ2-3	TRBV27	few	CASSRLAGVDTQYF	TGTGCCAGCAGTCGACTAGCGGGAGTAGATACGCAGTATTTT
-	TRBJ2-2	TRBV20-1	-	CSATDANTGELFF	TGCAGTGCAACGGACGCGAACACCGGGGAGCTGTTTTTT
TRBD1	TRBJ1-2	TRBV7-9	few	CASSPNRDSSYYGYTF	TGTGCCAGCAGCCCAAATAGGGACAGTTCCTACTATGGCTACACCTTC
TRBD2	TRBJ2-1	TRBV10-3	-	CAISATTGTSTNEQFF	TGTGCCATCAGTGCGACAACCGGGACTAGTACCAATGAGCAGTTCTTC
TRBD2	TRBJ2-3	TRBV20-1	-	CSARARREGTDTQYF	TGCAGTGCTAGAGCGAGGCGGGAGGGCACAGATACGCAGTATTTT
-	TRBJ2-3	TRBV20-1	-	CSAHRGGSRPDTQYF	TGCAGTGCCCACCGAGGGGGGAGTAGGCCAGATACGCAGTATTTT
-	TRBJ1-1	TRBV5-1	-	CASSLFGDGDTEAFF	TGCGCCAGCAGCTTGTTTGGGGATGGGGACACTGAAGCTTTCTTT
-	TRBJ2-7	TRBV6-1	few	CASSPRARGFNEQYF	TGTGCCAGCAGCCCTCGGGCCCGGGGGTTCAACGAGCAGTACTTC
TRBD2	TRBJ2-7	TRBV29-1	many	CSVAGVPYEQYF	TGCAGCGTGGCGGGGGTCCCCTACGAGCAGTACTTC
TRBD2	TRBJ2-3	TRBV5-1	many	CASSISGTPSDTQYF	TGCGCCAGCAGCATTAGCGGGACCCCCTCCGATACGCAGTATTTT
-	TRBJ2-7	TRBV4-3	-	CAISQDRSYEQYF	TGCGCCATCAGCCAAGATCGGAGCTACGAGCAGTACTTC
-	TRBJ2-7	TRBV7-9	-	CASSLVPTPFHEQYF	TGTGCCAGCAGCTTAGTGCCTACCCCCTTCCACGAGCAGTACTTC
-	TRBJ1-1	TRBV18	few	CASSNTYTEAFF	TGTGCCAGCTCGAACACCTACACTGAAGCTTTCTTT
-	TRBJ2-7	TRBV10-3	-	CAISETGYEQYF	TGTGCCATCAGCGAGACGGGCTACGAGCAGTACTTC
TRBD2	TRBJ2-3	TRBV20-1	few	CSAAQSGGVHTDTQYF	TGCAGTGCCGCTCAAAGCGGGGGGGTGCACACAGATACGCAGTATTTT
-	TRBJ2-7	TRBV20-1	-	CSAIIGGNRDEQYF	TGCAGTGCGATAATAGGGGGAAATAGGGACGAGCAGTACTTC